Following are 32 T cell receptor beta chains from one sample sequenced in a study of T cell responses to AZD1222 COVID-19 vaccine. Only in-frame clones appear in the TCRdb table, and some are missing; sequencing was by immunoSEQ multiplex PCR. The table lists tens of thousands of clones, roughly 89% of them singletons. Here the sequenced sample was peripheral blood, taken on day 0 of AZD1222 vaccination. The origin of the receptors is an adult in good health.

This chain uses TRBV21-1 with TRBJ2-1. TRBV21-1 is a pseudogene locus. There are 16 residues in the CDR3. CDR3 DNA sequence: TGTGCCAGCAGCAATCCGCAGGGACCCTCCTACAATGAGCAGTTCTTC. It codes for CASSNPQGPSYNEQFF.

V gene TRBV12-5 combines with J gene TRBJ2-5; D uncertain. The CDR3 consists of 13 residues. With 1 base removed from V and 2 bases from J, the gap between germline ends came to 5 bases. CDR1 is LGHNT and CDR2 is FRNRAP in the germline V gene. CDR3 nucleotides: TGTGCTAGTGGTTTGGGGGAACAAGAGACCCAGTACTTC. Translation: CASGLGEQETQYF.

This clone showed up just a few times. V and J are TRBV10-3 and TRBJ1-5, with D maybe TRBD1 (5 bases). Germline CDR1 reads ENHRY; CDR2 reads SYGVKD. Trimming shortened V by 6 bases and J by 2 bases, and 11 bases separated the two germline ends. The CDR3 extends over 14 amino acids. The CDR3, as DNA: TGTGCCATCAGCGTCGGGGGGGGCAATCAGCCCCAGCATTTT. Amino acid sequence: CAISVGGGNQPQHF.

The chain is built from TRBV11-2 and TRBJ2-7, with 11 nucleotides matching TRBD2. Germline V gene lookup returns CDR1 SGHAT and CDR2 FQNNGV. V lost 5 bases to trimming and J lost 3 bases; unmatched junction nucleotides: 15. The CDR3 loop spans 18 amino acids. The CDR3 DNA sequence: TGTGCCAGCAGCCGCGGACTAGCGGGCACTAAAATACGCTACGAGCAGTACTTC. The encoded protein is CASSRGLAGTKIRYEQYF.

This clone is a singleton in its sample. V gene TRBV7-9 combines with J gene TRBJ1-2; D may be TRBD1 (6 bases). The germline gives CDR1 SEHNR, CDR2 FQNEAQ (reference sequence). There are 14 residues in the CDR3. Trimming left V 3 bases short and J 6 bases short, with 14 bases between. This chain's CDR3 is CASSFPGQKHGYTF. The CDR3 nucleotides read TGTGCCAGCAGCTTCCCAGGACAGAAGCATGGCTACACCTTC. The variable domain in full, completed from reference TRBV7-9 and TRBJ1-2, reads DTGVSQNPRHKITKRGQNVTFRCDPISEHNRLYWYRQTLGQGPEFLTYFQNEAQLEKSRLLSDRFSAERPKGSFSTLEIQRTEQGDSAMYLCASSFPGQKHGYTFGSGTRLTVV.

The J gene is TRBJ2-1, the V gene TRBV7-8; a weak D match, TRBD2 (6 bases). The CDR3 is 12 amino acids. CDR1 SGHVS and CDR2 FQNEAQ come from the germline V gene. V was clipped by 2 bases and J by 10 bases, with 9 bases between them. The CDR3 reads CASSLFAGEQFF. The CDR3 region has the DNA TGTGCCAGCAGCTTATTCGCGGGAGAGCAGTTCTTC.

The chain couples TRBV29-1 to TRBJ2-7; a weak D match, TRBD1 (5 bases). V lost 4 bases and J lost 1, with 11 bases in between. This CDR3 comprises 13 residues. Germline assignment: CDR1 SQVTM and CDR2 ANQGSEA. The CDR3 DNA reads TGCAGCGTTGGTCTCAGGGATTCCTACGAGCAGTACTTC. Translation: CSVGLRDSYEQYF.

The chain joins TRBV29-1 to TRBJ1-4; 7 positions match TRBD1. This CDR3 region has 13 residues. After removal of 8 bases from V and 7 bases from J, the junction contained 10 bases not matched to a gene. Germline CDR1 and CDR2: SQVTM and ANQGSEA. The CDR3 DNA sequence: TGCAGCTTCCGAGGGGGCAGGAGTGAAAAACTGTTTTTT. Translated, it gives CSFRGGRSEKLFF.

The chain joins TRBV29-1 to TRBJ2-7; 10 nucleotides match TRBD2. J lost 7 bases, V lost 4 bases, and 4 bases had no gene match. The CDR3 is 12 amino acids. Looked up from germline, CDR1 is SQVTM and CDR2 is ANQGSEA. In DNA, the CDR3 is TGCAGCGTTGGCCTAGCGGGAGAAGAGCAGTACTTC. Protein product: CSVGLAGEEQYF.

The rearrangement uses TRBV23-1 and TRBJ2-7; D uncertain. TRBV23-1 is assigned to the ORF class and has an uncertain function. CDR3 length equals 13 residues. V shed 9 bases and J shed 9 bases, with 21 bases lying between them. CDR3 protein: CASSPEPFSGQYF. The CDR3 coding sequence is TGCGCCAGTTCTCCAGAGCCCTTCTCCGGGCAGTACTTC.

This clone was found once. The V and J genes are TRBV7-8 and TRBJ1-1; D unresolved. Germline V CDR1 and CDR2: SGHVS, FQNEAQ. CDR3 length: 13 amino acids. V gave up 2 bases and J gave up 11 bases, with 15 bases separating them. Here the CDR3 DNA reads TGTGCCAGCAGCTTAAATGGAGGGCCCGAGGCTTTCTTT. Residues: CASSLNGGPEAFF.

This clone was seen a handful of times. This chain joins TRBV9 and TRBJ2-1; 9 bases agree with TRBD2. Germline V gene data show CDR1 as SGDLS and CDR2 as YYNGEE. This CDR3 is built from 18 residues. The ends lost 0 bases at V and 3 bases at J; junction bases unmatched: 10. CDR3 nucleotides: TGTGCCAGCAGCGTAGCTTATAGGGCTAGCGGGGACTACAATGAGCAGTTCTTC. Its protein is CASSVAYRASGDYNEQFF.

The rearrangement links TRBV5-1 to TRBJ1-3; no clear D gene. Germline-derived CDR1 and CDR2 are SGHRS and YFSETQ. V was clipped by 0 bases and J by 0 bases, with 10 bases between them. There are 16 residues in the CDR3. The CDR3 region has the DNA TGCGCCAGCAGCTTGGCCGGGGATTACTCTGGAAACACCATATATTTT. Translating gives CASSLAGDYSGNTIYF.

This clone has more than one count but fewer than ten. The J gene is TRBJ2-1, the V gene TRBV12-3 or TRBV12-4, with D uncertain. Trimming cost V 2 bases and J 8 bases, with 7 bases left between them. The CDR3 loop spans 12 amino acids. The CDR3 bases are TGTGCCAGCAGTTTAATATCCTATGAGCAGTTCTTC. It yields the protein CASSLISYEQFF.

DNA of the CDR3: TGTGCCAGCAGCCCGACTAGTTTCGGGGGACGAGCGGAGACCCAGTACTTC. It yields the protein CASSPTSFGGRAETQYF. The J gene is TRBJ2-5, the V gene TRBV3-1 (or the pseudogene TRBV3-2); D perhaps matches TRBD2 (6 bases). The CDR3 is 17 amino acids. Germline V lookup: CDR1 LGHDT, CDR2 YNNKEL (reference sequence). Trimming cost V 4 bases and J 5 bases, with 23 bases left between them.

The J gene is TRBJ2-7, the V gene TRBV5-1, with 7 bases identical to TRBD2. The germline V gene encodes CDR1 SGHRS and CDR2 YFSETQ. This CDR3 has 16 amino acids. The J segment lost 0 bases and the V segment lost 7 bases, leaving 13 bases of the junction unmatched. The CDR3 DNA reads TGCGCCAGCCGACCGTCTCTAGCGGAAGTCTCCTACGAGCAGTACTTC. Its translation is CASRPSLAEVSYEQYF.

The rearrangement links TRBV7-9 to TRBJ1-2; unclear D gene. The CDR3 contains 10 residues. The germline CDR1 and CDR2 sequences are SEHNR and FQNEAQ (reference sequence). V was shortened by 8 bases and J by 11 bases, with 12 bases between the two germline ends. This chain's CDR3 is CASSSIWYTF. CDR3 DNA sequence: TGTGCCAGCTCGAGCATATGGTACACCTTC. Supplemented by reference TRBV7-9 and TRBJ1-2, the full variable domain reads DTGVSQNPRHKITKRGQNVTFRCDPISEHNRLYWYRQTLGQGPEFLTYFQNEAQLEKSRLLSDRFSAERPKGSFSTLEIQRTEQGDSAMYLCASSSIWYTFGSGTRLTVV.

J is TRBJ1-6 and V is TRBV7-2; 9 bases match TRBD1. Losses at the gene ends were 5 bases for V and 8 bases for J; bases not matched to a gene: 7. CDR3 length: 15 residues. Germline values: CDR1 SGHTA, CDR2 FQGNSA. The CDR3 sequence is CASSKSGTGHSPLHF. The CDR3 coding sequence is TGTGCCAGCAGCAAGTCCGGGACAGGGCATTCACCCCTCCACTTT.

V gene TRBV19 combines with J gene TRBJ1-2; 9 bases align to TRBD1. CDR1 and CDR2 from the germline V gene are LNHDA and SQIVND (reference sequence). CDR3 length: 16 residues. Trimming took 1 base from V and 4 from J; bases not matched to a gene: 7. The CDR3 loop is CASSIGTGVSFYGYTF. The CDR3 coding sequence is TGTGCCAGTAGTATAGGGACAGGGGTCTCCTTCTATGGCTACACCTTC.

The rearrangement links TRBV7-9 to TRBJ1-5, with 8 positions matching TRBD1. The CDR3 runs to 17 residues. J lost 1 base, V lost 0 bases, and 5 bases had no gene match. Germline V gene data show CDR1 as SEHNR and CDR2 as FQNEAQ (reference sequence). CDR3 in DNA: TGTGCCAGCAGCTTAGCAGCGACAGGGGCGAGCAATCAGCCCCAGCATTTT. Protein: CASSLAATGASNQPQHF.

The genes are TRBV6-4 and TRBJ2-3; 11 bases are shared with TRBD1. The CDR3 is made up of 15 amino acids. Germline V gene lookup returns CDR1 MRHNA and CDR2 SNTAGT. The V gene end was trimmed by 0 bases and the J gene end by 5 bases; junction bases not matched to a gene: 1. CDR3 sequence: CASSDSGTGGDTQYF. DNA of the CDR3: TGTGCCAGCAGTGACTCCGGGACAGGGGGAGATACGCAGTATTTT.

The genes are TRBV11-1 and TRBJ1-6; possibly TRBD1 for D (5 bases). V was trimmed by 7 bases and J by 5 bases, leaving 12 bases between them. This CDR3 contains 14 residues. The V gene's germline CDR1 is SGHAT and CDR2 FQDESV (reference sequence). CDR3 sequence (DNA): TGTGCCAGCACGGCCGGGACCAATAATTCACCCCTCCACTTT. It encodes CASTAGTNNSPLHF.

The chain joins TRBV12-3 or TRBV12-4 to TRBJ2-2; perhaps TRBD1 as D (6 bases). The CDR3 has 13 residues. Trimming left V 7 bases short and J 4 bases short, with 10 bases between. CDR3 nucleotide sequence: TGTGCCAGCACCAGGACAGCCACCGGGGAGCTGTTTTTT. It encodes CASTRTATGELFF.

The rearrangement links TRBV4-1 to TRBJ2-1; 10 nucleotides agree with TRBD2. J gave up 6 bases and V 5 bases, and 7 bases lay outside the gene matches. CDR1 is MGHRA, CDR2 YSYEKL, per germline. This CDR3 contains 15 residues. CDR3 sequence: CASSEGLAELNEQFF. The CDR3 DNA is TGCGCCAGCAGCGAAGGACTAGCGGAGCTCAATGAGCAGTTCTTC.

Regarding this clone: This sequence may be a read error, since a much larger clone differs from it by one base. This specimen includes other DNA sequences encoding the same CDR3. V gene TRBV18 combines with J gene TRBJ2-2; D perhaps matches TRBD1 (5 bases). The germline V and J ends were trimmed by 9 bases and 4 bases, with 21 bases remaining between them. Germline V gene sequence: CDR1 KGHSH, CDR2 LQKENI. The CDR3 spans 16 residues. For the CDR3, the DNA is TGTGCCAGTTCCCCAGGACAAGGCAGCTTCACCGGGGAGCTGTTTTTT. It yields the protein CASSPGQGSFTGELFF.

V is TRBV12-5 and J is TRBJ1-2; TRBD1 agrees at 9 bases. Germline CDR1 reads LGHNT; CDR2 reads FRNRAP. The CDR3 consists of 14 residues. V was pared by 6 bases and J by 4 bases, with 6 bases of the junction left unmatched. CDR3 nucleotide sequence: TGTGCTAGTGGCGAAGGACAGGGGATCTATGGCTACACCTTC. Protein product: CASGEGQGIYGYTF. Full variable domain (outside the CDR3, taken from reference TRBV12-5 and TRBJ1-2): DARVTQTPRHKVTEMGQEVTMRCQPILGHNTVFWYRQTMMQGLELLAYFRNRAPLDDSGMPKDRFSAEMPDATLATLKIQPSEPRDSAVYFCASGEGQGIYGYTFGSGTRLTVV.

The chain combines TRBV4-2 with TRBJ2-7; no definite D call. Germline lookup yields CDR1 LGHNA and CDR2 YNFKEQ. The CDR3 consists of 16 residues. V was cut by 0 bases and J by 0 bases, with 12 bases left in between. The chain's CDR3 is CASSQDPPGRSYEQYF. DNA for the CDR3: TGTGCCAGCAGCCAAGATCCTCCGGGCCGCTCCTACGAGCAGTACTTC.

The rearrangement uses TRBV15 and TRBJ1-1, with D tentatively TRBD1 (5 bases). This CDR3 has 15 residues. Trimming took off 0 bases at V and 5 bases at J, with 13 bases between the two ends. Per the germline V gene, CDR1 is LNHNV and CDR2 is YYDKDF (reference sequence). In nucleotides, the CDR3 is TGTGCCACCAGCAGAGAGGTCGGGGGAGGGACTGAAGCTTTCTTT. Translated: CATSREVGGGTEAFF.

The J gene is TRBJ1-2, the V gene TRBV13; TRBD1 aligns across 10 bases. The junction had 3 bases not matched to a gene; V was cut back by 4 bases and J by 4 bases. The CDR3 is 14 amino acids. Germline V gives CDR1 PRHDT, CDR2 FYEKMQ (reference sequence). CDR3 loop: CASSSGQGSYGYTF. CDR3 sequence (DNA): TGTGCCAGCAGCTCGGGACAGGGGAGCTATGGCTACACCTTC.

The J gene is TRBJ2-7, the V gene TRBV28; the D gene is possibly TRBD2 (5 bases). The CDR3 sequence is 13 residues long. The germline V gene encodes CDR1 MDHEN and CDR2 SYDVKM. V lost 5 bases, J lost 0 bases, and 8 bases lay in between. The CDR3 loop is CASSTGNSYEQYF. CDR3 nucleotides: TGTGCCAGCAGTACCGGGAACTCCTACGAGCAGTACTTC.

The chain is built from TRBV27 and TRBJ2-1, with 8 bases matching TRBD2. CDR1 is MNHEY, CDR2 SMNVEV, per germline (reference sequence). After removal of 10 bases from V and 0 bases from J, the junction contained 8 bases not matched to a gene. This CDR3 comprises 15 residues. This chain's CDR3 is CATRDGGASYNEQFF. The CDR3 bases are TGTGCCACCCGCGACGGGGGGGCCTCCTACAATGAGCAGTTCTTC.

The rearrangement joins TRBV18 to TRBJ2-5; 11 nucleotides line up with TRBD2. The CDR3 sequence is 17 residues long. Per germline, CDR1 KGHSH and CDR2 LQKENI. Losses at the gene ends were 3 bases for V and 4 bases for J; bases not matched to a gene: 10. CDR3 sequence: CASSPRLTGLAGETQYF. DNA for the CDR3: TGTGCCAGCTCACCGAGGCTTACCGGACTAGCGGGAGAGACCCAGTACTTC.